This T cell receptor beta chain was observed in a study of identical twins. TCRdb analysed the 5' RACE reads with MiXCR anew, one entry per CDR3 protein. There are hundreds of thousands of distinct CDR3 sequences in the sample; about 12% occur only once, and about 1.5% lies in the top ten. Remarks on this clonotype: Since the CDR3 does not end with the conserved phenylalanine or tryptophan, this likely comes from a read error.

Germline CDR1 is MNHEY and CDR2 is SVGEGT. Trimming pared 6 bases from V and 4 bases from J, leaving 9 bases between. CDR3 length equals 12 residues. This sample also belongs to another study, concerning yellow fever vaccine responses in identical twins.

The sequence was collected from a woman between 18 and 30 years old in good health. Specimen: PBMCs. This chain connects TRBV6-2 or TRBV6-3 to TRBJ1-2, with no clear D. The CDR3: CASRVPLYGYTY. CDR3 sequence (DNA): TGTGCCAGCAGAGTACCACTCTATGGCTACACCTAC.